This T cell receptor beta chain was captured by sequencing in a study of Ad26.COV2.S vaccination and SARS-CoV-2 variants. With regard to this clone: Antigen: not known.

Treatment: roughly 19 received Ad26.COV2.S at low or high dose, single or two shots; about 5 received placebo; per-sample allocation not given. Sampling occurred on day 63 after the first vaccine or placebo injection. The ends were cut back, 6 bases at V and 7 bases at J, with 16 bases in the middle. Germline CDR1 MNHEY, CDR2 SMNVEV (reference sequence). The CDR3 is 13 amino acids. Regarding the study as a whole: It was reported that spike-specific CD8+ and CD4+ T cell responses were substantially broad after vaccination. Non-spike TCR breadth was similar in vaccine and placebo recipients.

Assay used: immunoSEQ multiplex PCR; TCRdb lists only in-frame clones, some missing. The sample has about 480,000 clones, around nine tenths seen once. The receptor was derived from a person between 18 and 59 years old who received the Ad26.COV2.S COVID-19 vaccine or a placebo. Material: peripheral blood, obtained in a trial of Ad26.COV2.S vaccine versus placebo. J is TRBJ2-7 and V is TRBV27; TRBD1 is a possible D gene (6 bases). In DNA, the CDR3 is TGTGCCAGCAGGAAACTCATCACAGGGGAGCAGTACTTC. Translated: CASRKLITGEQYF.